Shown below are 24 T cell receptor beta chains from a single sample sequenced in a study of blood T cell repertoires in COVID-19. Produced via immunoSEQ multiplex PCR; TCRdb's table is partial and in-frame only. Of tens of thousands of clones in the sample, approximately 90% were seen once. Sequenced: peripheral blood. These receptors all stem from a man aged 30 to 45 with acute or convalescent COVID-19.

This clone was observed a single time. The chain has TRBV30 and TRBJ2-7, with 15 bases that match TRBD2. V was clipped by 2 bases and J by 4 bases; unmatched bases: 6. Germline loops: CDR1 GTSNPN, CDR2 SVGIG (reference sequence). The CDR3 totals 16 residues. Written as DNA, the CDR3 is TGTGCCTGGAGTATAGGGACTAGCGGGAGGAGGTACGAGCAGTACTTC. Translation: CAWSIGTSGRRYEQYF.

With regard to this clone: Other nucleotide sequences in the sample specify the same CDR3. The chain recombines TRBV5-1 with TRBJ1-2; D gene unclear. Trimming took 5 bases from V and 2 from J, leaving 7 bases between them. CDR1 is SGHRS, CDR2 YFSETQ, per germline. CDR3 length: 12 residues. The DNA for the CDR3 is TGCGCCAGCAGTCCCGGGAACTATGGCTACACCTTC. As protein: CASSPGNYGYTF.

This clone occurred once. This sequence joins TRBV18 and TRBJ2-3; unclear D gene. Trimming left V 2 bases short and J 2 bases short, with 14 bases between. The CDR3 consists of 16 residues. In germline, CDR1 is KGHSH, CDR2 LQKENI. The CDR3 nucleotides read TGTGCCAGCTCACCATCGAACAGAATATACACAGATACGCAGTATTTT. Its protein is CASSPSNRIYTDTQYF.

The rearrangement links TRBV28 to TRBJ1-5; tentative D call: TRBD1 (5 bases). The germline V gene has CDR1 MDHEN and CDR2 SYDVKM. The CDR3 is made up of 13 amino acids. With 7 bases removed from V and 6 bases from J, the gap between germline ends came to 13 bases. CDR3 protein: CASTPGGGQPQHF. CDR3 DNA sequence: TGTGCCAGCACCCCGGGGGGGGGTCAGCCCCAGCATTTT.

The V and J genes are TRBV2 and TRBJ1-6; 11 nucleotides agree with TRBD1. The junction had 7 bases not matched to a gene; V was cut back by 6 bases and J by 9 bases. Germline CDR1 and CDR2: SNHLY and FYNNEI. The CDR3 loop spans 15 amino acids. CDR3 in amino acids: CASSGQGARGSPLHF. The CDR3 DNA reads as TGTGCCAGCAGCGGACAGGGGGCGCGAGGTTCACCCCTCCACTTT.

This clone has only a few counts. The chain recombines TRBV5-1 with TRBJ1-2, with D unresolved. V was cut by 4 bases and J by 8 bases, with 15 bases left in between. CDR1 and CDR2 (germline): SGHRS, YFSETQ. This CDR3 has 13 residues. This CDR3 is CASSPGLTRGYTF. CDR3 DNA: TGCGCCAGCAGCCCCGGACTAACTCGGGGCTACACCTTC.

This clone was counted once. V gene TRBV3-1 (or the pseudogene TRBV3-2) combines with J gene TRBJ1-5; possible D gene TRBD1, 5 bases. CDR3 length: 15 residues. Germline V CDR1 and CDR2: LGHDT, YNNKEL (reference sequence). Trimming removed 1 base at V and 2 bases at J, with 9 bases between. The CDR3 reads CASSQGGTGNQPQHF. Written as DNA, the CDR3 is TGTGCCAGCAGCCAAGGCGGGACTGGCAATCAGCCCCAGCATTTT.

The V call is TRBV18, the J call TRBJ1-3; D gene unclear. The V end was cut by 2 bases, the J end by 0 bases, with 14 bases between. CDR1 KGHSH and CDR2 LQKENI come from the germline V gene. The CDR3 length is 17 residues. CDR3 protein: CASSPDAPLSSGNTIYF. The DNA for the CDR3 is TGTGCCAGCTCACCAGATGCCCCACTGAGCTCTGGAAACACCATATATTTT.

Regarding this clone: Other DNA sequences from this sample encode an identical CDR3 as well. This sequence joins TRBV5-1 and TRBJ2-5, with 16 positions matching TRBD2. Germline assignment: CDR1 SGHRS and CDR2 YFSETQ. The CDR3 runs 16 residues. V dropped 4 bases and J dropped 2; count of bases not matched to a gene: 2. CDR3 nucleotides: TGCGCCAGCAGCCTGGGACTAGCGGGGGGGCAAGAGACCCAGTACTTC. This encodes CASSLGLAGGQETQYF.

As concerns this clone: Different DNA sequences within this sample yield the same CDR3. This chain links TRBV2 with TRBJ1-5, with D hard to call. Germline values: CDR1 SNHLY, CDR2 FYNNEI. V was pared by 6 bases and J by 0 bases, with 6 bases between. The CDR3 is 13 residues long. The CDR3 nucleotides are TGTGCCAGCAGCGTTTATAGCAATCAGCCCCAGCATTTT. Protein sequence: CASSVYSNQPQHF. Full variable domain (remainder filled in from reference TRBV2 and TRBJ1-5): EPEVTQTPSHQVTQMGQEVILRCVPISNHLYFYWYRQILGQKVEFLVSFYNNEISEKSEIFDDQFSVERPDGSNFTLKIRSTKLEDSAMYFCASSVYSNQPQHFGDGTRLSIL.

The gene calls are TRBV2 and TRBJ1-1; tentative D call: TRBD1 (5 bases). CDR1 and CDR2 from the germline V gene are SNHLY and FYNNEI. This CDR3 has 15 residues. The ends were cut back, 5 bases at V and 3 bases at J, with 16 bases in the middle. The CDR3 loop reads CASSQGQPVHTEAFF. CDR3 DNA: TGTGCCAGCAGTCAAGGACAACCTGTGCACACTGAAGCTTTCTTT.

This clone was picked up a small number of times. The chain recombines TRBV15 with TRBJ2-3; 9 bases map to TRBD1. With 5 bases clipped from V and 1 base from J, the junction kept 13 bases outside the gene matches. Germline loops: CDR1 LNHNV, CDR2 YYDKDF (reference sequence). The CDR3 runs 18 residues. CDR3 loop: CATSATAFRQGGTDTQYF. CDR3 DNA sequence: TGTGCCACCAGCGCAACCGCATTTCGACAGGGGGGCACAGATACGCAGTATTTT. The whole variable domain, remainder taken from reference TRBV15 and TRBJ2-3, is DAMVIQNPRYQVTQFGKPVTLSCSQTLNHNVMYWYQQKSSQAPKLLFHYYDKDFNNEADTPDNFQSRRPNTSFCFLDIRSPGLGDTAMYLCATSATAFRQGGTDTQYFGPGTRLTVL.

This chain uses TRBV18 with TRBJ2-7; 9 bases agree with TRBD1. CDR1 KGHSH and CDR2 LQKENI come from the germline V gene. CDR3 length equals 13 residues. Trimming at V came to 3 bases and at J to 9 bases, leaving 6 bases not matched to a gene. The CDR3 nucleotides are TGTGCCAGCTCACCGACAGGGGGTATAAGGCAGTACGTC. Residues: CASSPTGGIRQYV.

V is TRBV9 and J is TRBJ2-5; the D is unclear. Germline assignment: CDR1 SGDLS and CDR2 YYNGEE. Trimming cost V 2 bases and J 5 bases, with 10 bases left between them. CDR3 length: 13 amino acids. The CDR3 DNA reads TGTGCCAGCAGCGTTAGTGGGCAGGAGACCCAGTACTTC. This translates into CASSVSGQETQYF.

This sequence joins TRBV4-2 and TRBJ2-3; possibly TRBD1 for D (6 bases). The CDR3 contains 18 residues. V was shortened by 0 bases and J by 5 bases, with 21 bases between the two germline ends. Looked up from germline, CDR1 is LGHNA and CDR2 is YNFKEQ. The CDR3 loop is CASSQDLRLAGAEDTQYF. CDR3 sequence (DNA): TGTGCCAGCAGCCAAGATCTTCGTCTGGCAGGGGCGGAAGATACGCAGTATTTT.

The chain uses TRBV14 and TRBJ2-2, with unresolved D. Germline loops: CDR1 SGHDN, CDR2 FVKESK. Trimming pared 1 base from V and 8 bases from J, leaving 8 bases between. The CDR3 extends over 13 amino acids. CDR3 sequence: CASSQVVAGELFF. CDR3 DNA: TGTGCCAGCAGCCAAGTTGTGGCAGGGGAGCTGTTTTTT.

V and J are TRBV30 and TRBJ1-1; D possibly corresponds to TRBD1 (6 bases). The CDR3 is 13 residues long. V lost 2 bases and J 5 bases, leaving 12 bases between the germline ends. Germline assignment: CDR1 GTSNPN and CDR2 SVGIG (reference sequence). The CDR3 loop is CAWSRGAVTEAFF. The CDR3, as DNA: TGTGCCTGGAGTCGGGGGGCGGTTACTGAAGCTTTCTTT.

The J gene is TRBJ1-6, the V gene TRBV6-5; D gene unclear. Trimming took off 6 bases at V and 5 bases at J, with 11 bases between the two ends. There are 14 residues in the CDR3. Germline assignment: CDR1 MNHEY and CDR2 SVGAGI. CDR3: CASRVTAHNSPLHF. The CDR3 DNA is TGTGCCAGCAGGGTTACAGCTCATAATTCACCCCTCCACTTT.

The CDR3 sequence: CASSLEGNYGYTF. CDR3 DNA: TGCGCCAGCAGCTTGGAGGGGAACTATGGCTACACCTTC. The chain uses TRBV5-1 and TRBJ1-2, with D possibly TRBD1 on 5 matching bases. Germline CDR1 SGHRS, CDR2 YFSETQ. The CDR3 runs to 13 residues. The germline V and J ends were trimmed by 0 bases and 2 bases, with 5 bases remaining between them.

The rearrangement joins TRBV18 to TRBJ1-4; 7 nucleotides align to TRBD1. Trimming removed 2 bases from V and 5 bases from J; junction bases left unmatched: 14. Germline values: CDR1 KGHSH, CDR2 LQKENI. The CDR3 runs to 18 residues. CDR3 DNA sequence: TGTGCCAGCTCACCAGGACAGGATTATCAGGGGATGAATGAAAAACTGTTTTTT. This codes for CASSPGQDYQGMNEKLFF.

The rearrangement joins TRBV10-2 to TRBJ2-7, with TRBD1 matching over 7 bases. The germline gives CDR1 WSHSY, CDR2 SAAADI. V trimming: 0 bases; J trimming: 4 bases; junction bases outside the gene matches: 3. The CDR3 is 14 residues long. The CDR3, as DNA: TGCGCCAGCAGTGAGTCAGGACAGGCATACGAGCAGTACGTC. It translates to CASSESGQAYEQYV.

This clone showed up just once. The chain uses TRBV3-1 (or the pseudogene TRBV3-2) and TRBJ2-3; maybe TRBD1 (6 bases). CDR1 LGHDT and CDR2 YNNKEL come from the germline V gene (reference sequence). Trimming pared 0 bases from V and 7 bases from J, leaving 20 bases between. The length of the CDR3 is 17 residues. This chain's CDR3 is CASSQDRGRTEANTQYF. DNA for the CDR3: TGTGCCAGCAGCCAAGATCGGGGAAGGACAGAGGCGAATACGCAGTATTTT.

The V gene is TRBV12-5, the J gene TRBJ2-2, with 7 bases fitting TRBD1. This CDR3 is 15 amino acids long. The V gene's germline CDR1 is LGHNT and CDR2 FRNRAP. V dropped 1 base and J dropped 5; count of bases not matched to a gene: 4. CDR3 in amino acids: CASGLGGGRTGELFF. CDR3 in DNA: TGTGCTAGTGGTTTGGGAGGGGGCCGTACCGGGGAGCTGTTTTTT.

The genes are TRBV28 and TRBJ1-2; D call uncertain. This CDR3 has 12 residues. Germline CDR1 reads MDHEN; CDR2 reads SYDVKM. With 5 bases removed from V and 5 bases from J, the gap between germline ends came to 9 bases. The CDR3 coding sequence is TGTGCCAGCAGTCCCCTGCTATATGGCTACACCTTC. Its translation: CASSPLLYGYTF.